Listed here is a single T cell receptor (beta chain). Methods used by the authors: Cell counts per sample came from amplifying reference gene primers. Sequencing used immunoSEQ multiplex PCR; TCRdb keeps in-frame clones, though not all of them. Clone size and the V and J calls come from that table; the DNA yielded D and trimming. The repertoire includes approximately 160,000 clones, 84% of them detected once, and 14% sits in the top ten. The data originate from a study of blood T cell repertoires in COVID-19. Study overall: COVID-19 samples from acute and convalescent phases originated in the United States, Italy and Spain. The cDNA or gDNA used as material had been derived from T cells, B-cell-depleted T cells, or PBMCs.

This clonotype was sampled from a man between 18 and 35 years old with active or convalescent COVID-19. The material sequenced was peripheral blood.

CDR3 bases: TGTGCCAGCAGCTTATGGGGCAGGGAGAACACTGAAGCTTTCTTT. It specifies CASSLWGRENTEAFF. The rearrangement uses TRBV7-2 and TRBJ1-1, with D maybe TRBD1 (5 bases). The V end was cut by 2 bases, the J end by 1 base, with 11 bases between. Germline V gene data show CDR1 as SGHTA and CDR2 as FQGNSA. There are 15 residues in the CDR3.